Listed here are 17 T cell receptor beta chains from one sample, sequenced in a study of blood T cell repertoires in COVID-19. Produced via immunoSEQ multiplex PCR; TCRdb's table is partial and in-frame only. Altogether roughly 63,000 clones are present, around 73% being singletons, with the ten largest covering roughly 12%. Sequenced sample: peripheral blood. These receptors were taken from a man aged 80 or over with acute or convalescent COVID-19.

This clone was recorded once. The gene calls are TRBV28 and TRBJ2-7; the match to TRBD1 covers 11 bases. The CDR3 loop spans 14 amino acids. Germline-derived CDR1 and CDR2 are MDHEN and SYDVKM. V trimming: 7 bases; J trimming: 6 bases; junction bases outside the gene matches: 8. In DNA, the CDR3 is TGTGCCAGCAAAAAAATGGGACAGGGGGGCGAGCAGTACTTC. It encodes CASKKMGQGGEQYF. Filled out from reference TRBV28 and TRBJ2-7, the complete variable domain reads DVKVTQSSRYLVKRTGEKVFLECVQDMDHENMFWYRQDPGLGLRLIYFSYDVKMKEKGDIPEGYSVSREKKERFSLILESASTNQTSMYLCASKKMGQGGEQYFGPGTRLTVT.

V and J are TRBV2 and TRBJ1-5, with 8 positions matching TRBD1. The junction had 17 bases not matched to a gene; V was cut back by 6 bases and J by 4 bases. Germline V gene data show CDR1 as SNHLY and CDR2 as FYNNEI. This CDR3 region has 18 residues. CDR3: CASRGWEGRGRGNQPQHF. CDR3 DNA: TGTGCCAGCAGAGGATGGGAGGGCAGGGGGCGAGGGAATCAGCCCCAGCATTTT. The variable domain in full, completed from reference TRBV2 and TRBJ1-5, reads EPEVTQTPSHQVTQMGQEVILRCVPISNHLYFYWYRQILGQKVEFLVSFYNNEISEKSEIFDDQFSVERPDGSNFTLKIRSTKLEDSAMYFCASRGWEGRGRGNQPQHFGDGTRLSIL.

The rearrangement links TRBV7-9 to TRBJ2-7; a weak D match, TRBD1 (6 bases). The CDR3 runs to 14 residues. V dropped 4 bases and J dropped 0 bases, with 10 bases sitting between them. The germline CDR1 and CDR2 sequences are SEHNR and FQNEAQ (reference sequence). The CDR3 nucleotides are TGTGCCAGCAGCTCCGGACAGAGCTCCTACGAGCAGTACTTC. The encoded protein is CASSSGQSSYEQYF.

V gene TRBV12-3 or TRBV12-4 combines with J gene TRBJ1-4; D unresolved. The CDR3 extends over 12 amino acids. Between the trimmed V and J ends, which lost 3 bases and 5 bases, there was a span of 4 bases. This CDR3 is CASSLENEKLFF. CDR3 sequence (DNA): TGTGCCAGCAGTTTGGAGAATGAAAAACTGTTTTTT.

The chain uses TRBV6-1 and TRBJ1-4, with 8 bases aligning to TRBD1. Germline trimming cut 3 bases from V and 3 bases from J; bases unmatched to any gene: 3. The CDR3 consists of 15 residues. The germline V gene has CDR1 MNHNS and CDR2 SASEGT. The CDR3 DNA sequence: TGTGCCAGCAGTGACAGGGGGCCGCCTAATGAAAAACTGTTTTTT. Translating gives CASSDRGPPNEKLFF.

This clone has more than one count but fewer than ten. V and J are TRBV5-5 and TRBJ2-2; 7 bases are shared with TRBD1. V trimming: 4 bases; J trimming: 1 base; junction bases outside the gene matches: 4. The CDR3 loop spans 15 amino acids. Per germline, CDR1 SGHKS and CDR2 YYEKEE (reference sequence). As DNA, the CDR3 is TGTGCCAGCAGCCGACAGGGACAGAACACCGGGGAGCTGTTTTTT. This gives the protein CASSRQGQNTGELFF.

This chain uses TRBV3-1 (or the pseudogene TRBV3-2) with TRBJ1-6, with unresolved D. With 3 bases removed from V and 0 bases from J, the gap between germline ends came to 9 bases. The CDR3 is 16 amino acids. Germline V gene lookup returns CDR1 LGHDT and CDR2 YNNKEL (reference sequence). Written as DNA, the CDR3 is TGTGCCAGCAGCCATATAGCGAGCTCCTATAATTCACCCCTCCACTTT. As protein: CASSHIASSYNSPLHF.

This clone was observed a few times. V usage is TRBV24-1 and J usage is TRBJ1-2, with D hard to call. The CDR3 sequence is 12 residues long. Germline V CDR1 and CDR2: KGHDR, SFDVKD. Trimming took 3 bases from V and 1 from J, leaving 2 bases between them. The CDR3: CATSDLNYGYTF. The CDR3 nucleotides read TGTGCCACCAGTGATCTTAACTATGGCTACACCTTC.

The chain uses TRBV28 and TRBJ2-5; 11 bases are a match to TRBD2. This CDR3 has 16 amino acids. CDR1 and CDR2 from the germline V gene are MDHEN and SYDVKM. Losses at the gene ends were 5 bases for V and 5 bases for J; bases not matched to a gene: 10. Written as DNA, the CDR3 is TGTGCCAGCAGTACTAGCGGGGGCCGACCGTTCGAGACCCAGTACTTC. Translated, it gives CASSTSGGRPFETQYF. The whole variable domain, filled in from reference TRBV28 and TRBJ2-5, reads DVKVTQSSRYLVKRTGEKVFLECVQDMDHENMFWYRQDPGLGLRLIYFSYDVKMKEKGDIPEGYSVSREKKERFSLILESASTNQTSMYLCASSTSGGRPFETQYFGPGTRLLVL.

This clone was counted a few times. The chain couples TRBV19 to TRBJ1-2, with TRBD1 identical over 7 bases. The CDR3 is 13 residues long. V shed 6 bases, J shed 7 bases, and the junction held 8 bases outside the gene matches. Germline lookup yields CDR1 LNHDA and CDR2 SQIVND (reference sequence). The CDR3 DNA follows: TGTGCCAGTAGGCGGGACAGTAGAGCTGGCTACACCTTC. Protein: CASRRDSRAGYTF.

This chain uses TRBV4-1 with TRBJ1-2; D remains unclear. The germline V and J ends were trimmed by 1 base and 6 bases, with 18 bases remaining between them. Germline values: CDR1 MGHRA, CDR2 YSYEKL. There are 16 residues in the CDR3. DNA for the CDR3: TGCGCCAGCAGCCAAGTTTACCCCGGCGCAGGTAATGGCTACACCTTC. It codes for CASSQVYPGAGNGYTF.

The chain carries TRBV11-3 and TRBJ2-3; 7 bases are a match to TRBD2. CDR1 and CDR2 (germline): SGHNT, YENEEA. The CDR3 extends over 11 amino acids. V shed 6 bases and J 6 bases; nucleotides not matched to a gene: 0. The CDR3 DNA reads TGTGCCAGCAGGGGGGGGGATACGCAGTATTTT. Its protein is CASRGGDTQYF.

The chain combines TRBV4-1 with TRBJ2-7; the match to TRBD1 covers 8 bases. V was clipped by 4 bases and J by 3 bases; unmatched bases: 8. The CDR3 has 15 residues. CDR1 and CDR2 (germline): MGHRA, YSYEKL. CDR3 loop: CASSRTGTVGYEQYF. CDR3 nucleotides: TGCGCCAGCAGCCGGACAGGGACAGTGGGCTACGAGCAGTACTTC.

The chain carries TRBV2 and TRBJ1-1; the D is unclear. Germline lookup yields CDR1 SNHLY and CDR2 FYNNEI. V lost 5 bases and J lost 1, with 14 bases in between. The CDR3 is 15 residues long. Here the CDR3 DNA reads TGTGCCAGCAGTCGTTACGGCGGAGGGAACACTGAAGCTTTCTTT. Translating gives CASSRYGGGNTEAFF.

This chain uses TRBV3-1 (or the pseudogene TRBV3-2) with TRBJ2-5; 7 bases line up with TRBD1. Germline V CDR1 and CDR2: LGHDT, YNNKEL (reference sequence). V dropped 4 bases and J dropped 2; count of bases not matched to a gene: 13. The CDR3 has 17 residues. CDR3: CASSLRTGNYLQETQYF. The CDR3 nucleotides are TGTGCCAGCAGCCTGCGGACAGGTAATTACCTTCAAGAGACCCAGTACTTC.

This CDR3 is CASSFPLSGSSNTGELFF. In nucleotides, the CDR3 is TGTGCCAGCAGCTTCCCCCTTAGCGGGAGCTCCAACACCGGGGAGCTGTTTTTT. The gene calls are TRBV7-8 and TRBJ2-2; TRBD2 matches at 9 bases. V gave up 3 bases and J gave up 2 bases; unmatched junction bases: 10. Germline V gives CDR1 SGHVS, CDR2 FQNEAQ. The CDR3 covers 18 residues.

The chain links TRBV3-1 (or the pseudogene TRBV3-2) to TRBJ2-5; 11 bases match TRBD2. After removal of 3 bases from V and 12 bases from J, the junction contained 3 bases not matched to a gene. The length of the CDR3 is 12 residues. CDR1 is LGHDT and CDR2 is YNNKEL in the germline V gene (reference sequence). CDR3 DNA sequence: TGTGCCAGCAGCCACTCTAGCGGGGGGAAGTACTTC. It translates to CASSHSSGGKYF.